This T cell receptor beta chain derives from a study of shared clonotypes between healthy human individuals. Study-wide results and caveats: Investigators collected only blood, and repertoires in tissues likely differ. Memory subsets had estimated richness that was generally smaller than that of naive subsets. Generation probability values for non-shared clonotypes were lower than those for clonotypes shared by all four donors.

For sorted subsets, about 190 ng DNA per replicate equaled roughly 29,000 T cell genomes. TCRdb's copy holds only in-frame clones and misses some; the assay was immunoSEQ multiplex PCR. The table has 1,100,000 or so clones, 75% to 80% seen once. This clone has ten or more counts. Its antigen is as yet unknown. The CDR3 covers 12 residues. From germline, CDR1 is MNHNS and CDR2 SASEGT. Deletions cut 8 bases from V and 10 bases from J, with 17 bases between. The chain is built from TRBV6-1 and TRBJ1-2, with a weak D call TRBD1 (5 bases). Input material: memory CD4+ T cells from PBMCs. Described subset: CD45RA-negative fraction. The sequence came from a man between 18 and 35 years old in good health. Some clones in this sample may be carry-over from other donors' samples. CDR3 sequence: CASGLAGTAYTF. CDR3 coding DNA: TGTGCCAGCGGGCTAGCAGGGACGGCCTACACCTTC.